A selection of T cell receptor beta chains follows, all from one sample in a study of blood T cell repertoires in COVID-19. Only in-frame clones appear in the TCRdb table, and some are missing; sequencing was by immunoSEQ multiplex PCR. The table lists roughly 290,000 clones, about 91% of them singletons, with approximately 13% in the top ten. Sequenced material: peripheral blood. These receptors originate from a woman in her sixties or seventies with acute or convalescent COVID-19. CDR3s leave out the opening cysteine and the closing phenylalanine or tryptophan. Clone size appears in some rows only: once, few, many, or a class for an expanded clone.

CDR3aa	j_gene	abundance	v_gene
SVVISGISYEQY	TRBJ2-7	once	TRBV29-1
ASSVATENTEAF	TRBJ1-1	once	TRBV9
SVAEGSQETQY	TRBJ2-5	NA	TRBV29-1
AITPSDEDTQY	TRBJ2-3	NA	TRBV10-3
ASRGQVSRGANVLT	TRBJ2-6	NA	TRBV7-2
RAVMRAEAF	TRBJ1-1	once	TRBV20-1
ASSLNGNTEAF	TRBJ1-1	few	TRBV7-2
ASSLTAYGANVLT	TRBJ2-6	NA	TRBV27
ASSYSGSSGYEQY	TRBJ2-7	NA	TRBV6-5
ASSSLAAANYGYT	TRBJ1-2	NA	TRBV13
ASSQEQYRDRAGHEQF	TRBJ2-1	once	TRBV4-2
SVGGTGIGYT	TRBJ1-2	NA	TRBV29-1
ASSQTPRGTDTQY	TRBJ2-3	NA	TRBV14
ASSWTSINEQF	TRBJ2-1	NA	TRBV5-1
ASSRGRGYEQY	TRBJ2-7	NA	TRBV27
ASSLAGGASTDTQY	TRBJ2-3	once	TRBV7-2
ASSHGTATNYGYT	TRBJ1-2	once	TRBV5-1
ASSPSGVSSYEQY	TRBJ2-7	NA	TRBV28
ASSFSGGSYNEQF	TRBJ2-1	once	TRBV7-3
ASSSGGNQPQH	TRBJ1-5	NA	TRBV5-6
ASRIGTERYGEQF	TRBJ2-1	NA	TRBV28
ASSYFSGGTYNEQF	TRBJ2-1	NA	TRBV6-2/TRBV6-3
ASSQEMLLGGVNEQF	TRBJ2-1	NA	TRBV3-1/TRBV3-2
ASSDRGEETQY	TRBJ2-5	NA	TRBV12-3/TRBV12-4
ASSPPGQTILAPGNTIY	TRBJ1-3	NA	TRBV18
ASSLGLAGDETQY	TRBJ2-5	NA	TRBV5-1
ASSPPGLAAVTDTQY	TRBJ2-3	NA	TRBV7-2
ASSPRVTNTGELF	TRBJ2-2	NA	TRBV18
ASSSLPRGQVYGYT	TRBJ1-2	NA	TRBV6-5
ASSLGGRRAEAF	TRBJ1-1	NA	TRBV5-6
ASSLGTGHGYT	TRBJ1-2	NA	TRBV7-2